The clone carrying this T cell receptor (beta chain) showed up just a few times. The same CDR3 arises from other DNA sequences in this sample as well. This sample is part of a study of blood T cell repertoires in COVID-19. The overall study: T cells, B-cell-depleted T cells, or PBMCs supplied cDNA or gDNA.

The CDR3 consists of 13 residues. V lost 0 bases and J 5 bases, leaving 7 bases between the germline ends. Germline V gives CDR1 SGHAT, CDR2 FQNNGV. How the authors handled the data: How many nucleated cells were present was estimated from reference gene primer amplification. Profiled with immunoSEQ multiplex PCR; TCRdb holds only in-frame clones, not every one. V and J calls and clone size follow that table, whereas D and trimming were derived from the DNA. The sample has nearly 300,000 clones, around 88% seen once. V gene TRBV11-2 combines with J gene TRBJ2-5, with D unclear. Sequencing was done on a sample of peripheral blood. This clonotype was sampled from a woman aged 25-40 years who had recovered from COVID-19. The CDR3 coding sequence is TGTGCCAGCAGCTTAGACCCCTCGGAGACCCAGTACTTC. This gives the protein CASSLDPSETQYF.